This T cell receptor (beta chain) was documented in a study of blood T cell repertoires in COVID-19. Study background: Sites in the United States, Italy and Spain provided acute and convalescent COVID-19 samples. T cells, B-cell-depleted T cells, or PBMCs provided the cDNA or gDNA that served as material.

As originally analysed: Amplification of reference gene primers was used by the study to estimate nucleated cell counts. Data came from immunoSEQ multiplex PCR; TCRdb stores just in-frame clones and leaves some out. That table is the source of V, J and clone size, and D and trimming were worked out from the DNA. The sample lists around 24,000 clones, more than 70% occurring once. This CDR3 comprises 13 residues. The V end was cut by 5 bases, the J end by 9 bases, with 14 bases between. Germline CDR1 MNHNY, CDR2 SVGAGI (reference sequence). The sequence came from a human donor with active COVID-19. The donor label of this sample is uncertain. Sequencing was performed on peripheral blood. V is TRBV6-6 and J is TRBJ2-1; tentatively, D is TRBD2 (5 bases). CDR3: CASSRAVQGEQFF. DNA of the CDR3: TGTGCCAGCAGTCGAGCGGTGCAAGGTGAGCAGTTCTTC.